This TCR beta chain was found in a study of T cell repertoires in cytomegalovirus infection. Overall study context: Based on public TCR beta signatures, there were indications of CMV infection and of a matching HLA type. Overall study findings and caveats: Dominant in the ex vivo response were TCR beta clonotypes restricted by HLA-C and specific for CMV. Frequencies of public TCR beta families were cumulated, and this identified carriers of CMV plus the relevant HLA.

On this clonotype itself: Its target is unknown.

The CDR3 is 13 amino acids. The germline V gene has CDR1 DFQATT and CDR2 SNEGSKA (reference sequence). The ends lost 6 bases at V and 6 bases at J; junction bases unmatched: 5. TCRdb re-called the reads with MiXCR, one entry per CDR3 protein. Among 200,000 to 250,000 distinct CDR3 sequences listed, 6.5% were seen once. The TCR comes from a human donor in good health (CMV status not recorded). Some clones in this sample may be carry-over from other donors' samples. The gene calls are TRBV20-1 and TRBJ1-4; TRBD1 aligns across 9 bases. The specimen was PBMCs. As DNA, the CDR3 is TGCAGTGCCATTAGGACAGGGGATGAAAAACTGTTTTTT. It is translated as CSAIRTGDEKLFF.